There are a few counts of the clone carrying this T cell receptor (beta chain). Its antigen is not known. Regions amplified from RNA transcripts were the TCR beta CDR3 regions. During a first-round RT-PCR of the TCR CDR3, the HTBI primer set was used. TCRdb recomputed calls from the multiplex PCR reads with MiXCR, one row per CDR3 protein. Counted here are roughly 500,000 distinct CDR3 sequences, approximately 25% occurring once; the ten biggest clones make up roughly 12%. The CDR3 is made up of 11 amino acids. Trimming cost V 5 bases and J 5 bases, with 7 bases left between them. CDR1 and CDR2 (germline): SGHVS, FQNEAQ. The entry originates in a study of T cells in Graves' hyperthyroidism and ophthalmopathy. The overall study: At the time of initial diagnosis and before any treatment, peripheral blood was collected. Study results and caveats: Ophthalmopathy cases were set apart from stable hyperthyroidism by a 13 V-J model.

This TCR came from a young woman with Graves' ophthalmopathy. The sequencing sample was made of blood. The gene calls are TRBV7-8 and TRBJ2-7; D gene uncertain. CDR3 bases: TGTGCCAGCAGCACGCCGGACGAGCAGTACTTC. This gives the protein CASSTPDEQYF.